This T cell receptor (beta chain) was sequenced for a study of blood T cell repertoires in COVID-19. Study-wide background: From the United States, Italy and Spain came samples of acute and convalescent COVID-19. PBMCs, B-cell-depleted T cells, or T cells were the source of the cDNA or gDNA that made up the material.

J lost 3 bases, V lost 5 bases, and 10 bases had no gene match. This CDR3 region has 16 residues. The V gene's germline CDR1 is MDHEN and CDR2 SYDVKM. As handled by the study authors: The assay estimated nucleated cells by amplifying reference gene primers. The repertoire was sequenced with immunoSEQ multiplex PCR; TCRdb's copy has only in-frame clones and lacks some. V, J and clone size reflect that table, while D and trimming were determined from the DNA. The data show more than 150,000 clones, around 80% seen once. The sequencing input was peripheral blood. The sequence was collected from a woman of 80 years or more with active or convalescent COVID-19. The V gene is TRBV28, the J gene TRBJ1-5; 7 nucleotides line up with TRBD1. CDR3 protein: CASSTPGRGLNQPQHF. For the CDR3, the DNA is TGTGCCAGCAGTACCCCGGGAAGGGGGCTCAATCAGCCCCAGCATTTT.